This TCR beta chain emerged from a study of OX40 agonist ivuxolimab in advanced cancers. Across the whole study: Enrollees could have had prior anti-PD-1, anti-PD-L1 or anti-CTLA-4 therapy, which approximately 38% had received.

Generated by immunoSEQ multiplex PCR, the TCRdb table keeps only in-frame clones and is missing some. Of approximately 89,000 clones in the sample, 70% to 90% are singletons; the top ten hold around 0.29%. Germline trimming cut 5 bases from V and 5 bases from J; bases unmatched to any gene: 2. This CDR3 comprises 12 residues. Germline CDR1 is SNHLY and CDR2 is FYNNEI. The receptor comes from an adult with an advanced solid tumor such as melanoma, head and neck, liver or kidney cancer. The rearrangement joins TRBV2 to TRBJ1-2; the match to TRBD1 covers 7 bases. Here the sequenced sample was CD4+ or CD8+ T cells sorted from blood, taken in a trial of the OX40 agonist ivuxolimab. The CDR3 region has the DNA TGTGCCAGCAGTAGGGACAGATATGGCTACACCTTC. It codes for CASSRDRYGYTF.